This T cell receptor (beta chain) comes out of a study of T cell repertoires in cytomegalovirus infection. At the level of the study: Peptides in the study included HLA-C-restricted and HLA-B-restricted CMV epitopes.

Whole-study findings and limits: The response measured ex vivo was dominated by TCR beta clonotypes (HLA-C-restricted and CMV-specific). Based on cumulative public TCR beta family frequency, carriers of CMV plus the relevant HLA were identified.

TCRdb recomputed calls from the reads with MiXCR, one row per CDR3 protein. The table has a few hundred thousand distinct CDR3 sequences, approximately 40% seen once. There are 15 residues in the CDR3. The V gene lost 1 base and the J gene lost 4 bases, with 12 bases spanning the gap. Per the germline V gene, CDR1 is SGHVS and CDR2 is FQNEAQ. In the case of this clonotype: Its antigen is still unknown.

The source was cultured PBMCs, collected from culture after CMV antigen stimulation. The chain joins TRBV7-8 to TRBJ2-3; D ambiguous. The TCR comes from a human donor in good health (CMV status not recorded). Some clones in this sample may be carry-over from other donors' samples. This CDR3 is CASSLGIYDADTQYF. The DNA of the CDR3 is TGTGCCAGCAGCTTAGGGATTTATGACGCAGATACGCAGTATTTT.